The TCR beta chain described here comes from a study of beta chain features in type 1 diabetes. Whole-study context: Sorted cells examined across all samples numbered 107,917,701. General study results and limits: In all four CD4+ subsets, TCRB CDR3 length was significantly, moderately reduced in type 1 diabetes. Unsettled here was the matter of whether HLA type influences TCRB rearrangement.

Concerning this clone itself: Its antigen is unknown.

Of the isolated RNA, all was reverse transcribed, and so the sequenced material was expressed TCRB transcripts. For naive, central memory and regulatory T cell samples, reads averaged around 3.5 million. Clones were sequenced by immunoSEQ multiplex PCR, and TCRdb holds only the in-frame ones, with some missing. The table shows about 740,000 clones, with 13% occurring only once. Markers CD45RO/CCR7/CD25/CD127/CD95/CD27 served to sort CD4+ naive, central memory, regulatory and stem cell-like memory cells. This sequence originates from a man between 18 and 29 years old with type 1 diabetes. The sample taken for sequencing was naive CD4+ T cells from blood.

The CDR3 reads CASSRRGGSYNEQFF. CDR3 sequence (DNA): TGTGCCAGCAGCAGACGGGGGGGATCCTACAATGAGCAGTTCTTC. This sequence joins TRBV7-2 and TRBJ2-1; 8 bases align to TRBD2. V dropped 5 bases and J dropped 1; count of bases not matched to a gene: 4. The germline CDR1 and CDR2 sequences are SGHTA and FQGNSA. The CDR3 contains 15 residues.